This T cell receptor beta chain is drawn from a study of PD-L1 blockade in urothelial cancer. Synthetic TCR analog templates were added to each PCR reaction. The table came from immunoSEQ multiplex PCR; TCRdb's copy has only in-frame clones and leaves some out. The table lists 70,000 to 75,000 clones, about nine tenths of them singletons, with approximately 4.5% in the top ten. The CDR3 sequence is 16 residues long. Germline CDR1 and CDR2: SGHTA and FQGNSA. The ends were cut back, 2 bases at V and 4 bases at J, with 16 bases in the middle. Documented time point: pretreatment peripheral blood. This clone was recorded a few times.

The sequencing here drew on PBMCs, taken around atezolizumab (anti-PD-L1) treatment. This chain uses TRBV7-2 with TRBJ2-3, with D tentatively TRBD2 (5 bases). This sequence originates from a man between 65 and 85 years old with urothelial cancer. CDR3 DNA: TGTGCCAGCAGCTTACACGGGGTAGGGCGGCCAGATACGCAGTATTTT. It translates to CASSLHGVGRPDTQYF.